This T cell receptor beta chain was observed in a study of T-cell reconstitution after alpha-beta-depleted transplantation in children. The study's findings and limits: Reports say that about two months after transplant, the alpha-beta T cells came out of several hundred graft clones that had expanded. The origin of high day-60 TCRbeta diversity in some patients lay in surviving recipient T cells and thymic progenitors. T-cell numbers and diversity one year post-transplant derived largely from freshly generated T cells.

V lost 6 bases and J lost 1; bases outside the gene matches: 6. The CDR3 runs to 15 residues. This sample's TCRbeta library carried unique molecular identifier barcodes. A single record per CDR3 protein comes from TCRdb applying MiXCR to the PCR reads. The table shows hundreds of thousands of distinct CDR3 sequences, with roughly 13% occurring only once. The sample holds a few counts of this clonotype. Its antigen remains unidentified. The origin of this receptor is a male patient younger than 18 who had a stem cell transplant for acute myeloid leukemia, so the T cells may come from the graft donor. This chain joins TRBV12-3 or TRBV12-4 and TRBJ2-1; 7 nucleotides align to TRBD1. Specimen: PBMCs, mostly from graft donor cells, collected 360 days after TCRalphabeta/CD19-depleted stem cell transplant. In nucleotides, the CDR3 is TGTGCCAGCAGGCCCGACAGGGCATCCTACAATGAGCAGTTCTTC. Amino acid sequence: CASRPDRASYNEQFF.